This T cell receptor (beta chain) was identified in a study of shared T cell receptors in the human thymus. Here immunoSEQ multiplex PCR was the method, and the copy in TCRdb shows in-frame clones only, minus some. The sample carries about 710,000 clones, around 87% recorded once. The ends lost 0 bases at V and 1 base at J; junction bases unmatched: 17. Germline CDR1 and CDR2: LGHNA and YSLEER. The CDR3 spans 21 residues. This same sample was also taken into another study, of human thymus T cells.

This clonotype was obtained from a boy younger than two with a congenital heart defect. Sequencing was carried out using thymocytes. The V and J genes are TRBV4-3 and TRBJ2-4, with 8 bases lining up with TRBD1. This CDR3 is CASSQDQTGTGQVSAKNIQYF. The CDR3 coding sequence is TGCGCCAGCAGCCAAGACCAGACCGGGACAGGTCAGGTTTCGGCCAAAAACATTCAGTACTTC.